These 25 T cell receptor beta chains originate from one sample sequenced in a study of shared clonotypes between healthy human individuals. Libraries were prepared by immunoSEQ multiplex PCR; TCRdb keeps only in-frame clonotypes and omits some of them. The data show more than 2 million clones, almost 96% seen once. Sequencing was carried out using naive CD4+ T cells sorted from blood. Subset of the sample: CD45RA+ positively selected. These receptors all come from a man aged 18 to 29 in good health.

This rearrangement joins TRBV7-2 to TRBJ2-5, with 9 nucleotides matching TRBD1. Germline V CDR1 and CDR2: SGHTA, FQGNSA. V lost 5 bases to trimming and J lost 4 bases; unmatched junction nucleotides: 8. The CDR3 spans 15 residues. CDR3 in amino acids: CASSQWTGEGETQYF. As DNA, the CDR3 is TGTGCCAGCAGCCAGTGGACAGGGGAAGGAGAGACCCAGTACTTC.

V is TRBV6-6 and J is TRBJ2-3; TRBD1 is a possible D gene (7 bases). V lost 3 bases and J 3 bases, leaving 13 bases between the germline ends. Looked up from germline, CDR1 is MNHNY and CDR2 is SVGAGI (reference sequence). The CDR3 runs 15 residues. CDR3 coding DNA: TGTGCCAGCAGTTATCAGGGGGGAGTAACAGATACGCAGTATTTT. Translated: CASSYQGGVTDTQYF.

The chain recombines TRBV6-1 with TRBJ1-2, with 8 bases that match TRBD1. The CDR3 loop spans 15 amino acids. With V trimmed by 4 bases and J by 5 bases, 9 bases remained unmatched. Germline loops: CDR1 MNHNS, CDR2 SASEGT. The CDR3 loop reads CASSVAPGQAYGYTF. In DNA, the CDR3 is TGTGCCAGCAGTGTAGCGCCGGGACAGGCATATGGCTACACCTTC.

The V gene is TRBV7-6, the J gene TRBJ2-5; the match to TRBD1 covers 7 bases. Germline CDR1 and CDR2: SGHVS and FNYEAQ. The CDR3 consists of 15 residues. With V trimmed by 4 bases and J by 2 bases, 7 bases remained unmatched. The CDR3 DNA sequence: TGTGCCAGCAGCTGGGGACAGATCCTTCAAGAGACCCAGTACTTC. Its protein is CASSWGQILQETQYF.

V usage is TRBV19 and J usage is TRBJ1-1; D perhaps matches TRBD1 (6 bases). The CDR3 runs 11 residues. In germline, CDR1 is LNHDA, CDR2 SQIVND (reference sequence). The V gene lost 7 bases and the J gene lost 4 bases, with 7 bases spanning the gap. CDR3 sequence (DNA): TGTGCCAGTAAGGGGGTCACTGAAGCTTTCTTT. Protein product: CASKGVTEAFF.

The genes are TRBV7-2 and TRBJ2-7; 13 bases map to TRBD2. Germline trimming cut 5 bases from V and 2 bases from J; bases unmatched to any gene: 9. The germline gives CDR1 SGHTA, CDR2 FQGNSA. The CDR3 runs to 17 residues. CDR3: CASSRNKGLAGTYEQYF. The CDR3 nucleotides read TGTGCCAGCAGCCGTAACAAGGGACTAGCGGGAACCTACGAGCAGTACTTC.

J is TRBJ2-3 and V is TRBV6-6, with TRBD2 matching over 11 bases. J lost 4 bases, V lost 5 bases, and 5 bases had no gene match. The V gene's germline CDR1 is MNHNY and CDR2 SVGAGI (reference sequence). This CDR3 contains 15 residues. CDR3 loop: CASSAGTSGADTQYF. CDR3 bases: TGTGCCAGCAGTGCCGGGACTAGCGGCGCAGATACGCAGTATTTT.

The CDR3 DNA sequence: TGCAGCGCCGGGGACAGACAAGCCTACAATGAGCAGTTCTTC. Encoded protein: CSAGDRQAYNEQFF. The rearrangement links TRBV29-1 to TRBJ2-1; 7 nucleotides agree with TRBD1. Losses at the gene ends were 7 bases for V and 2 bases for J; bases not matched to a gene: 8. The CDR3 loop spans 14 amino acids. Germline values: CDR1 SQVTM, CDR2 ANQGSEA.

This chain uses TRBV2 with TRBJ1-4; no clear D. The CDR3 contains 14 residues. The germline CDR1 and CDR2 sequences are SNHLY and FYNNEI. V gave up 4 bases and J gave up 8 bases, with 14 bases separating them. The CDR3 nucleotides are TGTGCCAGCAGTGTCGGCAGGCCTGGGGAAAAACTGTTTTTT. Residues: CASSVGRPGEKLFF.

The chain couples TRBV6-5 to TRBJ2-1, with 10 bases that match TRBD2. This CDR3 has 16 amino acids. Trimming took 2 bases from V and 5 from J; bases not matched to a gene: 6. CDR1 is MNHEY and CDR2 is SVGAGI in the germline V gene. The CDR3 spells CASSYDLAGGNNEQFF. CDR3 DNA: TGTGCCAGCAGTTACGACTTAGCGGGGGGAAACAATGAGCAGTTCTTC.

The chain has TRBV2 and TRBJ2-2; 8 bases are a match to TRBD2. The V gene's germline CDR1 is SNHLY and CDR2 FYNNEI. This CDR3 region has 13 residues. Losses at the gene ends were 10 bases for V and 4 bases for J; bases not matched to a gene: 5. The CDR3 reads CATREGGTGELFF. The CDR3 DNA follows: TGTGCCACCCGGGAGGGGGGCACCGGGGAGCTGTTTTTT. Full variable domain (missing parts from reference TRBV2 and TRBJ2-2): EPEVTQTPSHQVTQMGQEVILRCVPISNHLYFYWYRQILGQKVEFLVSFYNNEISEKSEIFDDQFSVERPDGSNFTLKIRSTKLEDSAMYFCATREGGTGELFFGEGSRLTVL.

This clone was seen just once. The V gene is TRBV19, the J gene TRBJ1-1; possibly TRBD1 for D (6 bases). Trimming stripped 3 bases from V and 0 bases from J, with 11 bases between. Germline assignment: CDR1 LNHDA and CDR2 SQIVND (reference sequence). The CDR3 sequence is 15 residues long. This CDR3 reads CASSMGYRVNTEAFF. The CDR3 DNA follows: TGTGCCAGTAGTATGGGGTACAGGGTGAACACTGAAGCTTTCTTT.

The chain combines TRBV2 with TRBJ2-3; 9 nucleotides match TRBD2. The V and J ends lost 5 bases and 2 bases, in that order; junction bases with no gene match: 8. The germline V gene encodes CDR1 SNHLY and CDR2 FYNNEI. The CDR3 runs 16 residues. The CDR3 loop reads CASSFRLAGITDTQYF. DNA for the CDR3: TGTGCCAGCAGTTTCAGGCTAGCGGGAATCACAGATACGCAGTATTTT.

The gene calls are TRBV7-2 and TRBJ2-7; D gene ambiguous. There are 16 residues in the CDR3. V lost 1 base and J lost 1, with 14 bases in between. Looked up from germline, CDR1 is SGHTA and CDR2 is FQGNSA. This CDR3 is CASSLVAGAPSYEQYF. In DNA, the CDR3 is TGTGCCAGCAGCTTAGTGGCAGGTGCGCCGTCCTACGAGCAGTACTTC.

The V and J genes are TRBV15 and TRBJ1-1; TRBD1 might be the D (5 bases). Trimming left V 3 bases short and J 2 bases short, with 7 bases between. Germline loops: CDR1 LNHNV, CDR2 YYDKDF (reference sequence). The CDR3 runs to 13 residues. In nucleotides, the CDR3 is TGTGCCACCAGCAGCACAGGTAACACTGAAGCTTTCTTT. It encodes CATSSTGNTEAFF.

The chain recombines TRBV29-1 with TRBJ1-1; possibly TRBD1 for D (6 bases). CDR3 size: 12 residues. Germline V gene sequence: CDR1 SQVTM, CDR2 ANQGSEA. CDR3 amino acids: CSSGQPNTEAFF. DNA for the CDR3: TGCAGTTCCGGACAGCCGAACACTGAAGCTTTCTTT.

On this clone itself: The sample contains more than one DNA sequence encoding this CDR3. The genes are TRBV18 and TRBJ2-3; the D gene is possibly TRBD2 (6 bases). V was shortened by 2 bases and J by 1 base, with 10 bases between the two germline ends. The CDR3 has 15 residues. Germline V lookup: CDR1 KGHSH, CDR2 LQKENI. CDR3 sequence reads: CASSPWASGTDTQYF. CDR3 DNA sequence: TGTGCCAGCTCACCATGGGCTAGCGGCACAGATACGCAGTATTTT.

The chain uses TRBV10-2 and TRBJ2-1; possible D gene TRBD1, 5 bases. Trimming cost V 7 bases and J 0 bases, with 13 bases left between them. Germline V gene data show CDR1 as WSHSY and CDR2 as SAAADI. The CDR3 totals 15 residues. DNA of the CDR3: TGCGCCAGCATGAGACAGCAGAGCTCCTACAATGAGCAGTTCTTC. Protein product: CASMRQQSSYNEQFF.

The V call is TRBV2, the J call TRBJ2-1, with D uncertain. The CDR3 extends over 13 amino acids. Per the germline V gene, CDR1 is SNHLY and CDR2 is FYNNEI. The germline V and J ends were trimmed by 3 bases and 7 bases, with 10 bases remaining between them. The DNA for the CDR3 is TGTGCCAGCAGTGATGGCCGTAGGAATGAGCAGTTCTTC. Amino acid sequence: CASSDGRRNEQFF.

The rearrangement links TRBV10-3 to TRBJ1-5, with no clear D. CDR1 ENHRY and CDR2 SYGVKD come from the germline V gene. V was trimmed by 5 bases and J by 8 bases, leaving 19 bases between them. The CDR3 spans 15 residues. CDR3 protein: CAISPNNLKDEPQHF. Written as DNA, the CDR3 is TGTGCCATCAGTCCTAATAACTTGAAAGATGAGCCCCAGCATTTT.

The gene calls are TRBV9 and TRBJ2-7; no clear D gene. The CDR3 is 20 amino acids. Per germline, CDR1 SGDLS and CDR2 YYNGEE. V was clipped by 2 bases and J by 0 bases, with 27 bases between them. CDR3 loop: CASSVKFWVRRYPLSYEQYF. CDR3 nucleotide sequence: TGTGCCAGCAGCGTCAAATTTTGGGTACGGCGATATCCCCTCTCCTACGAGCAGTACTTC.

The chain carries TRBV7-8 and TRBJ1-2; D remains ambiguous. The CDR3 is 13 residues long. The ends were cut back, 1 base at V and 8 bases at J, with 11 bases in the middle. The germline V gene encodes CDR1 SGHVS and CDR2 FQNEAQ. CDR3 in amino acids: CASSLDPSGGYTF. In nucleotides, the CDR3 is TGTGCCAGCAGCTTAGACCCCAGCGGAGGCTACACCTTC.

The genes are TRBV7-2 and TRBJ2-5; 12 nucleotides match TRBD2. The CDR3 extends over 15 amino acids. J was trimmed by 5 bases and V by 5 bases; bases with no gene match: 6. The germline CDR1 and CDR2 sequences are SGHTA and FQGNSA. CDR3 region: CASSPGLAGTETQYF. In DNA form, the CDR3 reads TGTGCCAGCAGCCCCGGACTAGCGGGAACGGAGACCCAGTACTTC.

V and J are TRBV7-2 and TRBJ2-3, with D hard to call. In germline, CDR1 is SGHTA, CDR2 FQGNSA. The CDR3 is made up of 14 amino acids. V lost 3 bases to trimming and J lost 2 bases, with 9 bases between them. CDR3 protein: CASSLGIYTDTQYF. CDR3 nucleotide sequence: TGTGCCAGCAGCTTGGGGATCTACACAGATACGCAGTATTTT.

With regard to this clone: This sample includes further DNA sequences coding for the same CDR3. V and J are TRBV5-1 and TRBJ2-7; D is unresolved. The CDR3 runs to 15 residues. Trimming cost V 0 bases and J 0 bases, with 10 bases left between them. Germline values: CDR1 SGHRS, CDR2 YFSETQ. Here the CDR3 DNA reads TGCGCCAGCAGCTTGGTGGGCGGCAGCTCCTACGAGCAGTACTTC. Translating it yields CASSLVGGSSYEQYF.